Given below is one T cell receptor beta chain in context. What it recognizes is unknown. Possible read error: a much larger clone is one base away. The sample comes from a study of CD8 T cells in ankylosing spondylitis. As the method for making TCR beta libraries, quantitative 5'-RACE with molecular barcodes was used. One entry per CDR3 protein results from TCRdb running MiXCR on the 5' RACE reads. The table lists some 400,000 distinct CDR3 sequences, about 22% of them singletons, with approximately 15% in the top ten. The CDR3 is 19 residues long. Whole-study results and caveats: Ankylosing spondylitis blood seemed to carry a telltale TCR beta motif made of seven or eight highly homologous variants. Disease-linked clones bore a CD8+ phenotype and were relatively rare in peripheral blood. Matched ankylosing spondylitis synovial fluid reportedly contained a significantly enriched population of disease-linked clones. Some of the motif variants had earlier been found in reactive arthritis patients' fluid and blood.

The sequenced sample consisted of blood, either unsorted or a sorted T cell fraction (not recorded which). This clonotype originated in a male donor with ankylosing spondylitis. V and J are TRBV12-3 or TRBV12-4 and TRBJ2-3, with 13 bases lining up with TRBD2. In DNA, the CDR3 is TGTGCCAGCAGAACCTCGGGACTAGCGGGGACGCCGTTCACAGATACGCGGTATTTT. Protein product: CASRTSGLAGTPFTDTRYF.